The 11 T cell receptor beta chains listed next were all sequenced from one sample in a study of cytomegalovirus exposure and HLA in healthy donors (dated by TCRdb to the late 2010s). Library method: the immunoSEQ multiplex PCR assay. The multiplex PCR relied on a mix of 60 forward primers for TCR Vbeta segments and 13 reverse primers for TCR Jbeta segments. The table comes from immuneACCESS by way of TCRdb, which keeps in-frame sequences with V and J called. Part of the clones is missing from these tables; in studies checked, under half for an unresolved V gene and the rest for unknown reasons. This sample gives 100,000 to 150,000 clones in total; around 77% of them show up just once. In total, the top ten clones hold 9.5% to 15% of the sample. Specimen: PBMCs. The receptors derive from a woman aged 40 to 49 in good health and CMV-seropositive.

The table lists this clone with a few counts. The chain is built from TRBV14 and TRBJ2-5; D ambiguous. CDR1 SGHDN and CDR2 FVKESK come from the germline V gene. The length of the CDR3 is 15 residues. V lost 0 bases and J lost 0, with 8 bases in between. The CDR3, as DNA: TGTGCCAGCAGCCAAGATTCAACAGACCAAGAGACCCAGTACTTC. Amino acid sequence: CASSQDSTDQETQYF.

This clone has just a few counts. The chain carries TRBV6-1 and TRBJ2-3; perhaps TRBD1 as D (6 bases). Germline CDR1 reads MNHNS; CDR2 reads SASEGT. The germline V and J ends were trimmed by 3 bases and 2 bases, with 18 bases remaining between them. CDR3 length equals 17 residues. CDR3 loop: CASSDPQGSNYTDTQYF. CDR3 nucleotides: TGTGCCAGCAGTGACCCGCAGGGGTCGAACTACACAGATACGCAGTATTTT.

CDR3 amino acids: CASSSTGYTNYGYTF. The CDR3 region has the DNA TGTGCCAGCAGTTCGACAGGATACACCAACTATGGCTACACCTTC. This sequence joins TRBV2 and TRBJ1-2; perhaps TRBD1 as D (6 bases). Germline loops: CDR1 SNHLY, CDR2 FYNNEI. CDR3 length: 15 amino acids. V shed 5 bases and J shed 2 bases, with 15 bases lying between them.

This clone was seen just once. The CDR3: CASSLQGALNTIYF. The DNA of the CDR3 is TGTGCCAGCAGTTTGCAGGGGGCGCTGAACACCATATATTTT. The chain joins TRBV28 to TRBJ1-3, with 8 positions matching TRBD1. The V gene end was trimmed by 3 bases and the J gene end by 7 bases; junction bases not matched to a gene: 5. This CDR3 is built from 14 residues. The germline V gene has CDR1 MDHEN and CDR2 SYDVKM.

This rearrangement joins TRBV4-2 to TRBJ2-1; D uncertain. CDR1 and CDR2 (germline): LGHNA, YNFKEQ. Trimming removed 0 bases at V and 0 bases at J, with 3 bases between. CDR3 size: 14 residues. DNA of the CDR3: TGTGCCAGCAGCCAAGATAGCTCCTACAATGAGCAGTTCTTC. This sequence encodes CASSQDSSYNEQFF.

Points on this clone: The junction differs from germline at one of its ends, possibly a read error. The chain links TRBV7-7 to TRBJ2-7; tentative D call: TRBD1 (6 bases). CDR3 length equals 15 residues. Germline lookup yields CDR1 SSHAT and CDR2 FNYEAQ (reference sequence). CDR3 loop: CASSLAQGSAYEQYF. CDR3 DNA sequence: TGTGCTAGCAGCTTAGCCCAGGGGTCAGCCTACGAGCAGTACTTC.

The gene calls are TRBV29-1 and TRBJ1-4; D may be TRBD1 (5 bases). Trimming pared 7 bases from V and 5 bases from J, leaving 17 bases between. Per germline, CDR1 SQVTM and CDR2 ANQGSEA. This CDR3 has 14 residues. DNA of the CDR3: TGCAGCGCTGCTGATGGGGCCTCGAATGAAAAACTGTTTTTT. Its protein product is CSAADGASNEKLFF. Combining the CDR3 with reference TRBV29-1 and TRBJ1-4 gives the whole variable domain SAVISQKPSRDICQRGTSLTIQCQVDSQVTMMFWYRQQPGQSLTLIATANQGSEATYESGFVIDKFPISRPNLTFSTLTVSNMSPEDSSIYLCSAADGASNEKLFFGSGTQLSVL.

V is TRBV7-2 and J is TRBJ1-2, with D tentatively TRBD1 (5 bases). V was clipped by 5 bases and J by 7 bases, with 14 bases between them. The CDR3 runs to 13 residues. CDR1 is SGHTA, CDR2 FQGNSA, per germline. CDR3 loop: CASSPGPGPGYTF. DNA of the CDR3: TGTGCCAGCAGCCCGGGCCCAGGGCCTGGCTACACCTTC. The full variable domain, in which reference TRBV7-2 and TRBJ1-2 provide the parts outside the CDR3, is GAGVSQSPSNKVTEKGKDVELRCDPISGHTALYWYRQSLGQGLEFLIYFQGNSAPDKSGLPSDRFSAERTGGSVSTLTIQRTQQEDSAVYLCASSPGPGPGYTFGSGTRLTVV.

The gene calls are TRBV18 and TRBJ2-5; D gene uncertain. This CDR3 comprises 14 residues. Germline V lookup: CDR1 KGHSH, CDR2 LQKENI. The V gene lost 6 bases and the J gene lost 1 base, with 12 bases spanning the gap. CDR3 sequence: CASSPDTIQETQYF. CDR3 coding DNA: TGTGCCAGCTCTCCCGACACCATCCAAGAGACCCAGTACTTC.

The rearrangement joins TRBV7-9 to TRBJ2-7, with 15 bases matching TRBD2. Germline loops: CDR1 SEHNR, CDR2 FQNEAQ (reference sequence). The V and J ends lost 2 bases and 4 bases, in that order; junction bases with no gene match: 6. The length of the CDR3 is 17 residues. The CDR3 DNA is TGTGCCAGCAGCTTACCGACCGGACTAGCGGGAGGGTACGAGCAGTACTTC. Translated, it gives CASSLPTGLAGGYEQYF.

This clone was counted a few times. The chain carries TRBV10-1 and TRBJ1-5; tentatively, D is TRBD1 (5 bases). Trimming took off 0 bases at V and 0 bases at J, with 18 bases between the two ends. The CDR3 runs to 19 residues. The V gene's germline CDR1 is WNHNN and CDR2 SYGVQD (reference sequence). The CDR3 region has the DNA TGCGCCAGCAGTGAGTCGACTTTAGACAGAACCTTTAGCAATCAGCCCCAGCATTTT. The encoded protein is CASSESTLDRTFSNQPQHF.